The 32 T cell receptor beta chains below all came from one sample that was sequenced in a study of OX40 agonist ivuxolimab in advanced cancers. Data came from immunoSEQ multiplex PCR; TCRdb stores just in-frame clones and leaves some out. The sample comprises about 59,000 clones, around 87% of which are singletons, and more than 0.35% rests with the top ten. Sequenced material: CD4+ or CD8+ T cells sorted from blood, taken in a trial of the OX40 agonist ivuxolimab. The source is an adult with an advanced solid tumor such as melanoma, head and neck, liver or kidney cancer.

J is TRBJ1-2 and V is TRBV5-6; 10 nucleotides agree with TRBD1. Unmatched junction bases numbered 6, after V lost 1 base and J lost 6 bases. Germline assignment: CDR1 SGHDT and CDR2 YYEEEE. This CDR3 spans 15 amino acids. The CDR3 DNA reads as TGTGCCAGCAGCTTGAGGACAGGGGGTGAGGATGGCTACACCTTC. Translation gives CASSLRTGGEDGYTF. Full variable domain (missing parts from reference TRBV5-6 and TRBJ1-2): DAGVTQSPTHLIKTRGQQVTLRCSPKSGHDTVSWYQQALGQGPQFIFQYYEEEERQRGNFPDRFSGHQFPNYSSELNVNALLLGDSALYLCASSLRTGGEDGYTFGSGTRLTVV.

This rearrangement joins TRBV29-1 to TRBJ1-1, with a weak D call TRBD1 (6 bases). CDR3 size: 13 residues. Trimming cost V 3 bases and J 5 bases, with 13 bases left between them. Per germline, CDR1 SQVTM and CDR2 ANQGSEA. Written as DNA, the CDR3 is TGCAGCGTTGAGTCTTACAGGGAGACTGAAGCTTTCTTT. It codes for CSVESYRETEAFF. The whole variable domain, remainder taken from reference TRBV29-1 and TRBJ1-1, is SAVISQKPSRDICQRGTSLTIQCQVDSQVTMMFWYRQQPGQSLTLIATANQGSEATYESGFVIDKFPISRPNLTFSTLTVSNMSPEDSSIYLCSVESYRETEAFFGQGTRLTVV.

The rearrangement links TRBV28 to TRBJ1-5; a weak D match, TRBD1 (6 bases). Germline V CDR1 and CDR2: MDHEN, SYDVKM. The ends were cut back, 0 bases at V and 13 bases at J, with 13 bases in the middle. This CDR3 comprises 13 residues. For the CDR3, the DNA is TGTGCCAGCAGTTTATGGGTCGGGGGACAACAGCATTTT. Translated: CASSLWVGGQQHF.

This clone has more than one count but fewer than ten. This rearrangement joins TRBV28 to TRBJ2-1; the match to TRBD1 covers 9 bases. The germline V gene encodes CDR1 MDHEN and CDR2 SYDVKM. The V and J ends lost 2 bases and 2 bases, in that order; junction bases with no gene match: 1. The CDR3 length is 15 residues. The CDR3 loop is CASSLGDRAYNEQFF. DNA for the CDR3: TGTGCCAGCAGTTTAGGGGACAGGGCCTACAATGAGCAGTTCTTC. The variable domain in full, completed from reference TRBV28 and TRBJ2-1, reads DVKVTQSSRYLVKRTGEKVFLECVQDMDHENMFWYRQDPGLGLRLIYFSYDVKMKEKGDIPEGYSVSREKKERFSLILESASTNQTSMYLCASSLGDRAYNEQFFGPGTRLTVL.

V usage is TRBV6-5 and J usage is TRBJ1-4, with D possibly matching TRBD1 (6 bases). The germline gives CDR1 MNHEY, CDR2 SVGAGI. The CDR3 extends over 15 amino acids. V lost 6 bases to trimming and J lost 5 bases, with 16 bases between them. CDR3 in amino acids: CASRGWGAENEKLFF. The CDR3 nucleotides are TGTGCCAGCAGGGGATGGGGGGCCGAGAATGAAAAACTGTTTTTT.

V gene TRBV14 combines with J gene TRBJ1-6; 8 positions match TRBD1. The germline gives CDR1 SGHDN, CDR2 FVKESK. This CDR3 region has 15 residues. Trimming removed 0 bases from V and 8 bases from J; junction bases left unmatched: 3. Written as DNA, the CDR3 is TGTGCCAGCAGCCAAGAGAGGACAGGGTATTCACCCCTCCACTTT. Translated, it gives CASSQERTGYSPLHF.

This chain uses TRBV7-9 with TRBJ2-7, with 7 bases identical to TRBD1. The CDR3 runs 16 residues. Germline V CDR1 and CDR2: SEHNR, FQNEAQ (reference sequence). The V gene end was trimmed by 4 bases and the J gene end by 3 bases; junction bases not matched to a gene: 12. This CDR3 is CASSSTGLGSGYEQYF. In DNA, the CDR3 is TGTGCCAGCAGCTCGACAGGGTTGGGAAGCGGCTACGAGCAGTACTTC.

The chain has TRBV4-3 and TRBJ2-2; possibly TRBD2 for D (5 bases). In germline, CDR1 is LGHNA, CDR2 YSLEER. CDR3 length equals 14 residues. V was trimmed by 5 bases and J by 7 bases, leaving 14 bases between them. DNA of the CDR3: TGCGCCAGCAGCTATCGACCGGCGGGCGGGGAGCTGTTTTTT. Its protein is CASSYRPAGGELFF.

The V and J genes are TRBV2 and TRBJ2-1; D perhaps matches TRBD1 (6 bases). This CDR3 is 12 amino acids long. Trimming shortened V by 6 bases and J by 11 bases, and 14 bases separated the two germline ends. The germline V gene has CDR1 SNHLY and CDR2 FYNNEI. The DNA for the CDR3 is TGTGCCAGCAGCTTAGAGGGGGATAAGCAGTTCTTC. This gives the protein CASSLEGDKQFF.

This chain joins TRBV28 and TRBJ1-2, with D maybe TRBD1 (5 bases). The ends were cut back, 6 bases at V and 8 bases at J, with 19 bases in the middle. Germline-derived CDR1 and CDR2 are MDHEN and SYDVKM. This CDR3 is 14 amino acids long. The DNA of the CDR3 is TGTGCCAGCAGCCCACCCCGGGGGATGGGGGGCTACACCTTC. Translating gives CASSPPRGMGGYTF.

DNA of the CDR3: TGTGCCAGCAAGGGGGAAAAGCTTTATTTCGGGGAGCTGTTTTTT. Translated, it gives CASKGEKLYFGELFF. V gene TRBV6-5 combines with J gene TRBJ2-2; weak D call: TRBD1 (6 bases). The CDR3 runs to 15 residues. Germline CDR1 reads MNHEY; CDR2 reads SVGAGI. V was cut by 7 bases and J by 7 bases, with 19 bases left in between.

The chain couples TRBV7-2 to TRBJ2-1, with TRBD2 matching 9 bases. The J segment lost 8 bases and the V segment lost 1 base, leaving 3 bases of the junction unmatched. This CDR3 contains 14 residues. In germline, CDR1 is SGHTA, CDR2 FQGNSA. CDR3 nucleotide sequence: TGTGCCAGCAGCTTAGGGGGACTAGCCTATGAGCAGTTCTTC. This codes for CASSLGGLAYEQFF. The variable domain in full, with the rest retrieved from reference TRBV7-2 and TRBJ2-1, is GAGVSQSPSNKVTEKGKDVELRCDPISGHTALYWYRQSLGQGLEFLIYFQGNSAPDKSGLPSDRFSAERTGGSVSTLTIQRTQQEDSAVYLCASSLGGLAYEQFFGPGTRLTVL.

V and J are TRBV30 and TRBJ2-7; TRBD2 agrees at 11 bases. Trimming took 3 bases from V and 3 from J; bases not matched to a gene: 7. The CDR3 has 15 residues. The germline V gene has CDR1 GTSNPN and CDR2 SVGIG (reference sequence). The CDR3, as DNA: TGTGCCTGGAGCCCCCCGGGACTAGCGGACTACGAGCAGTACTTC. This codes for CAWSPPGLADYEQYF.

The chain employs TRBV6-5 and TRBJ1-1, with TRBD1 identical over 8 bases. Germline CDR1 MNHEY, CDR2 SVGAGI. CDR3 length: 15 residues. V was pared by 2 bases and J by 5 bases, with 7 bases of the junction left unmatched. CDR3 nucleotides: TGTGCCAGCAGTTACACCGGACAGGGCGGGACTGAAGCTTTCTTT. Protein: CASSYTGQGGTEAFF.

The chain links TRBV21-1 to TRBJ1-1. TRBV21-1 is designated a pseudogene. The CDR3 sequence is 13 residues long. The chain's CDR3 is CASSWQRGTEAFF. For the CDR3, the DNA is TGTGCCAGCAGCTGGCAACGGGGCACTGAAGCTTTCTTT.

This sequence joins TRBV5-4 and TRBJ1-2, with D uncertain. Trimming removed 0 bases from V and 5 bases from J, with 8 bases in between. Germline V CDR1 and CDR2: SGHNT, YYREEE (reference sequence). The CDR3 extends over 13 amino acids. CDR3 bases: TGTGCCAGCAGCTTGGGGGGTCAGTATGGCTACACCTTC. Encoded protein: CASSLGGQYGYTF.

This chain joins TRBV5-5 and TRBJ1-3, with a weak D call TRBD1 (5 bases). Trimming stripped 2 bases from V and 8 bases from J, with 8 bases between. Per germline, CDR1 SGHKS and CDR2 YYEKEE (reference sequence). The CDR3 runs to 12 residues. The CDR3 is CASSFGGDTIYF. CDR3 bases: TGTGCCAGCAGCTTCGGGGGAGACACCATATATTTT.

The V call is TRBV6-5, the J call TRBJ1-1; D is undetermined. Trimming shortened V by 5 bases and J by 1 base, and 5 bases separated the two germline ends. Germline loops: CDR1 MNHEY, CDR2 SVGAGI. The CDR3 is 12 amino acids. The CDR3 nucleotides read TGTGCCAGCAGTAGCAGGAACACTGAAGCTTTCTTT. It is translated as CASSSRNTEAFF.

V usage is TRBV9 and J usage is TRBJ2-1, with a possible D match to TRBD2 (6 bases). The CDR3 length is 16 residues. Germline-derived CDR1 and CDR2 are SGDLS and YYNGEE. Between the trimmed V and J ends, which lost 4 bases and 4 bases, there was a span of 18 bases. The DNA for the CDR3 is TGTGCCAGCAGCCCGGCGGGTCCGGCGGGGTACAATGAGCAGTTCTTC. Protein sequence: CASSPAGPAGYNEQFF.

The chain uses TRBV6-5 and TRBJ1-3; D is undetermined. Per the germline V gene, CDR1 is MNHEY and CDR2 is SVGAGI. V gave up 2 bases and J gave up 0 bases, with 8 bases separating them. This CDR3 is 15 amino acids long. DNA of the CDR3: TGTGCCAGCAGTTACGAGGGCGGCTCTGGAAACACCATATATTTT. It encodes CASSYEGGSGNTIYF.

The chain employs TRBV2 and TRBJ1-5; D is undetermined. Germline CDR1 and CDR2: SNHLY and FYNNEI. The CDR3 runs to 13 residues. V was pared by 6 bases and J by 4 bases, with 10 bases between. CDR3 in DNA: TGTGCCAGCAGAGCTGAGAGGAATCAGCCCCAGCATTTT. This translates into CASRAERNQPQHF. Complete variable domain (other parts from reference TRBV2 and TRBJ1-5): EPEVTQTPSHQVTQMGQEVILRCVPISNHLYFYWYRQILGQKVEFLVSFYNNEISEKSEIFDDQFSVERPDGSNFTLKIRSTKLEDSAMYFCASRAERNQPQHFGDGTRLSIL.

The V call is TRBV7-2, the J call TRBJ2-5; D not certain. The length of the CDR3 is 15 residues. Germline loops: CDR1 SGHTA, CDR2 FQGNSA. Between the trimmed V and J ends, which lost 2 bases and 0 bases, there was a span of 10 bases. The CDR3 here is CASSLLVPYQETQYF. The DNA for the CDR3 is TGTGCCAGCAGCTTATTAGTCCCGTACCAAGAGACCCAGTACTTC.

This chain links TRBV11-2 with TRBJ2-2; 11 nucleotides match TRBD2. V was pared by 5 bases and J by 5 bases, with 13 bases of the junction left unmatched. The CDR3 has 18 amino acids. The germline V gene encodes CDR1 SGHAT and CDR2 FQNNGV. The CDR3 spells CASSHGTSGSWGTGELFF. CDR3 nucleotide sequence: TGTGCCAGCAGCCACGGGACTAGCGGAAGCTGGGGGACCGGGGAGCTGTTTTTT. The full variable domain, with the rest looked up from reference TRBV11-2 and TRBJ2-2, is EAGVAQSPRYKIIEKRQSVAFWCNPISGHATLYWYQQILGQGPKLLIQFQNNGVVDDSQLPKDRFSAERLKGVDSTLKIQPAKLEDSAVYLCASSHGTSGSWGTGELFFGEGSRLTVL.

The chain combines TRBV7-8 with TRBJ1-1; D uncertain. The CDR3 extends over 14 amino acids. Trimming removed 4 bases at V and 1 base at J, with 10 bases between. From germline, CDR1 is SGHVS and CDR2 FQNEAQ. CDR3 amino acids: CASSYGRGNTEAFF. CDR3 sequence (DNA): TGTGCCAGCAGCTACGGACGGGGGAACACTGAAGCTTTCTTT. Supplemented by reference TRBV7-8 and TRBJ1-1, the full variable domain reads GAGVSQSPRYKVAKRGQDVALRCDPISGHVSLFWYQQALGQGPEFLTYFQNEAQLDKSGLPSDRFFAERPEGSVSTLKIQRTQQEDSAVYLCASSYGRGNTEAFFGQGTRLTVV.

The chain carries TRBV5-1 and TRBJ1-1, with D perhaps TRBD1 (5 bases). V gave up 0 bases and J gave up 5 bases, with 23 bases separating them. The germline V gene encodes CDR1 SGHRS and CDR2 YFSETQ. The CDR3 runs to 18 residues. The CDR3 coding sequence is TGCGCCAGCAGCTTGGAGTCTAGGACACTGTTTGGGTGGACTGAAGCTTTCTTT. This codes for CASSLESRTLFGWTEAFF.

The rearrangement uses TRBV11-1 and TRBJ2-1, with D maybe TRBD2 (7 bases). V lost 6 bases and J 0 bases, leaving 15 bases between the germline ends. The CDR3 extends over 16 amino acids. CDR1 is SGHAT, CDR2 FQDESV, per germline (reference sequence). The CDR3: CASSIGGGFSYNEQFF. The CDR3 nucleotides are TGTGCCAGCAGTATAGGCGGGGGCTTCTCCTACAATGAGCAGTTCTTC.

The genes are TRBV7-2 and TRBJ1-1; D possibly corresponds to TRBD1 (6 bases). The CDR3 loop spans 15 amino acids. Germline loops: CDR1 SGHTA, CDR2 FQGNSA. Between the trimmed V and J ends, which lost 6 bases and 0 bases, there was a span of 14 bases. The DNA of the CDR3 is TGTGCCAGCAGTTTGGGAGGGACAATGAACACTGAAGCTTTCTTT. This codes for CASSLGGTMNTEAFF.

The chain is built from TRBV11-2 and TRBJ1-1; D is undetermined. The CDR3 is made up of 14 amino acids. Germline CDR1 and CDR2: SGHAT and FQNNGV. V lost 5 bases to trimming and J lost 4 bases, with 14 bases between them. The CDR3 nucleotides read TGTGCCAGCAGCCCCGGAGGGCCGGGCACTGAAGCTTTCTTT. Its protein is CASSPGGPGTEAFF.

This sequence joins TRBV27 and TRBJ1-1; TRBD1 might be the D (6 bases). The germline V and J ends were trimmed by 7 bases and 1 base, with 16 bases remaining between them. The CDR3 totals 15 residues. Per the germline V gene, CDR1 is MNHEY and CDR2 is SMNVEV (reference sequence). The CDR3 DNA reads TGTGCCAGCACGCCCGGGGGGCGAGGGAACACTGAAGCTTTCTTT. Encoded protein: CASTPGGRGNTEAFF.

The V and J genes are TRBV27 and TRBJ2-2; 8 nucleotides match TRBD2. The CDR3 runs 15 residues. In germline, CDR1 is MNHEY, CDR2 SMNVEV (reference sequence). J gave up 6 bases and V 8 bases, and 11 bases lay outside the gene matches. CDR3 DNA sequence: TGTGCCAGCGGATCAGCGGGAGTTAGGGCCGGGGAGCTGTTTTTT. It specifies CASGSAGVRAGELFF.

This clone has only one observation. The chain joins TRBV2 to TRBJ1-1; 7 positions agree with TRBD1. There are 14 residues in the CDR3. The trim removed 6 bases at V and 5 bases at J, leaving 9 bases unmatched. Germline lookup yields CDR1 SNHLY and CDR2 FYNNEI. The CDR3 sequence: CASRKTGRGTEAFF. For the CDR3, the DNA is TGTGCCAGCAGAAAGACAGGGCGTGGGACTGAAGCTTTCTTT.

V is TRBV28 and J is TRBJ1-1, with D unclear. V lost 1 base and J 5 bases, leaving 5 bases between the germline ends. Germline V gives CDR1 MDHEN, CDR2 SYDVKM. The CDR3 is made up of 12 amino acids. As DNA, the CDR3 is TGTGCCAGCAGTTTATCCGTTACTGAAGCTTTCTTT. Encoded protein: CASSLSVTEAFF.